This TCR beta chain was retrieved from a study of T cell responses to AZD1222 COVID-19 vaccine. Study-level points and caveats: Most donors were white British and more were female, and clonal diversity was possibly underestimated. At 160-218 and 743-854, vaccine-associated CD4 TCRs were dominant, and they spanned spike. Spike-specific TCRs gained breadth and depth after people received two AZD1222 doses.

This clone was detected once. Its specificity is unknown. Here immunoSEQ multiplex PCR was the method, and the copy in TCRdb shows in-frame clones only, minus some. Among some 96,000 clones listed, roughly 91% were seen once. This TCR was recovered from an adult in good health. The input for sequencing was peripheral blood, taken on day 0 of AZD1222 vaccination.

The CDR3 here is CASSLEGPANYGYTF. The CDR3 region has the DNA TGCGCCAGCAGCTTGGAGGGCCCAGCTAACTATGGCTACACCTTC. The V call is TRBV5-1, the J call TRBJ1-2, with unresolved D. Trimming took 0 bases from V and 0 from J, leaving 9 bases between them. Germline lookup yields CDR1 SGHRS and CDR2 YFSETQ. CDR3 length equals 15 residues. The full variable domain, in which reference TRBV5-1 and TRBJ1-2 provide the parts outside the CDR3, is KAGVTQTPRYLIKTRGQQVTLSCSPISGHRSVSWYQQTPGQGLQFLFEYFSETQRNKGNFPGRFSGRQFSNSRSEMNVSTLELGDSALYLCASSLEGPANYGYTFGSGTRLTVV.